The sequence of this TCR beta chain was determined in a study of T cell changes during pregnancy in multiple sclerosis. Sequencing was performed with immunoSEQ multiplex PCR; in TCRdb, only in-frame clones are kept and a portion is missing. Of 37,000 or so clones listed, less than 95% are singletons. The junction had 4 bases not matched to a gene; V was cut back by 0 bases and J by 5 bases. CDR1 and CDR2 (germline): MNHNS, SASEGT. CDR3 length: 16 residues. The chain joins TRBV6-1 to TRBJ1-4; 9 nucleotides line up with TRBD1. The sequence derives from a female donor with multiple sclerosis, enrolled in a pregnancy study. The input for sequencing was peripheral blood, taken in the third trimester of pregnancy. The CDR3 protein is CASSEAGGTGNEKLFF. The DNA of the CDR3 is TGTGCCAGCAGTGAAGCGGGAGGGACAGGGAATGAAAAACTGTTTTTT.